This TCR beta chain was recorded in a study of CD8+ T cells in alopecia areata. At the level of the study: Tofacitinib ran for 6 to 18 months before 6 months off drug. Study-level results: While patients received tofacitinib, many expanded lesional clones remained present in scalp and blood.

It was cDNA, reverse transcribed from extracted RNA, that served as the sequencing template. Clones were read by immunoSEQ multiplex PCR, and TCRdb kept only the in-frame ones, dropping some. Altogether 200,000 to 250,000 clones are present, more than 45% being singletons, with the ten largest covering approximately 1.4%. Germline-derived CDR1 and CDR2 are SQVTM and ANQGSEA. V shed 4 bases and J shed 0 bases, with 9 bases lying between them. This CDR3 has 13 residues. Described treatment: oral pan-JAK inhibitor, 5-10 mg twice daily. This clone was counted only a few times. Antigen unknown. The rearrangement uses TRBV29-1 and TRBJ1-1, with no clear D. This receptor was obtained from a human donor with alopecia areata. This specimen consisted of CD4+ T cells sorted from blood, obtained at week 4, from a patient treated with tofacitinib. The CDR3 protein is CSVGWSMNTEAFF. Here the CDR3 DNA reads TGCAGCGTTGGCTGGAGTATGAACACTGAAGCTTTCTTT.